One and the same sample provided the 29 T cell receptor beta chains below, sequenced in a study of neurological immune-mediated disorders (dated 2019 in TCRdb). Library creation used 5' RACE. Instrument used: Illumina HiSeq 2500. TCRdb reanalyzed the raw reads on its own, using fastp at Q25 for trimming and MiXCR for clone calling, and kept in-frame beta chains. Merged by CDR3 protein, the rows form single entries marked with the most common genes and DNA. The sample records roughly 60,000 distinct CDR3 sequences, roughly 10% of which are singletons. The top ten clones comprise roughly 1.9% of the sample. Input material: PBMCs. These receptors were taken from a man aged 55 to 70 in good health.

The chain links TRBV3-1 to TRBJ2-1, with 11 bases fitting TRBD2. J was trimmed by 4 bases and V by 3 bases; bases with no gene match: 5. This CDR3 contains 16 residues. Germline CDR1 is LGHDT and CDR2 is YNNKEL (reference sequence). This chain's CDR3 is CASSQLAGGRYNEQFF. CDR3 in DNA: TGTGCCAGCAGCCAGTTAGCGGGGGGGAGATACAATGAGCAGTTCTTC.

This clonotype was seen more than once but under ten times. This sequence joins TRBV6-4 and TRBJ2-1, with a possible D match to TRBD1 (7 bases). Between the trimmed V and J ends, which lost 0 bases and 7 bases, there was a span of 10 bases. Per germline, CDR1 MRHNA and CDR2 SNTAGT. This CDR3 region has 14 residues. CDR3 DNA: TGTGCCAGCAGTGACTCGACAGGGAGGAATGAGCAGTTCTTC. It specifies CASSDSTGRNEQFF.

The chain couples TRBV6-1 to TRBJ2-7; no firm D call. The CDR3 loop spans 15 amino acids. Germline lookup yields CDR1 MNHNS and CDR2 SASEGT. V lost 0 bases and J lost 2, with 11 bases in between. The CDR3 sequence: CASSEAASSPYEQYF. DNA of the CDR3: TGTGCCAGCAGTGAAGCGGCCAGTTCACCCTACGAGCAGTACTTC.

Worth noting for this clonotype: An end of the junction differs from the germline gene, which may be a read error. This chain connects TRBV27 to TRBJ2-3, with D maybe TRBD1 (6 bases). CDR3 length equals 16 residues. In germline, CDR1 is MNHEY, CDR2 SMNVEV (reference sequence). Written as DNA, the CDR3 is TGTGCCAGCAGTCCCAACAGGGACACATACATAGATACGCATTATTTT. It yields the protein CASSPNRDTYIDTHYF.

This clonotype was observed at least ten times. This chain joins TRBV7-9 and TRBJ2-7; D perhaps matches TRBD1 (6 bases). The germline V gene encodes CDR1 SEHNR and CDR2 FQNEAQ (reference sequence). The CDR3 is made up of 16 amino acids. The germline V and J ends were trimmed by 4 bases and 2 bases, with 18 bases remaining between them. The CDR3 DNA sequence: TGTGCCAGCAGCTCAGAATACAACAGGGATCCCTACGAGCAGTACTTC. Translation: CASSSEYNRDPYEQYF. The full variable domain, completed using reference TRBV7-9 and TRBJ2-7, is DTGVSQNPRHKITKRGQNVTFRCDPISEHNRLYWYRQTLGQGPEFLTYFQNEAQLEKSRLLSDRFSAERPKGSFSTLEIQRTEQGDSAMYLCASSSEYNRDPYEQYFGPGTRLTVT.

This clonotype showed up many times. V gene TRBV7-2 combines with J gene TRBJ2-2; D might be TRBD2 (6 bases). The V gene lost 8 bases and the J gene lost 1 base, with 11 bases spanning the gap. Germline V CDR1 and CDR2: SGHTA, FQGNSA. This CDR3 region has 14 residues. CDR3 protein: CASGVAVNTGELFF. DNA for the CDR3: TGTGCCAGCGGGGTAGCGGTGAACACCGGGGAGCTGTTTTTT.

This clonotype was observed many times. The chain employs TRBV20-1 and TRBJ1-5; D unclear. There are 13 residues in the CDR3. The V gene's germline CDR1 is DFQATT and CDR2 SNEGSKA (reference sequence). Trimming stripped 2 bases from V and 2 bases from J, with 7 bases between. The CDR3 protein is CSARNGGNQPQHF. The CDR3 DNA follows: TGCAGTGCTAGAAATGGGGGCAATCAGCCCCAGCATTTT.

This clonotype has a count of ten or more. CDR3 nucleotide sequence: TGCGCCAGCAGCTGGTACGGGTTAATCAGCGGGGGCGTTCAAGAGACCCAGTACTTC. As protein: CASSWYGLISGGVQETQYF. The chain recombines TRBV5-1 with TRBJ2-5; the match to TRBD2 covers 8 bases. The germline gives CDR1 SGHRS, CDR2 YFSETQ. The CDR3 length is 19 residues. V was clipped by 3 bases and J by 2 bases; unmatched bases: 18.

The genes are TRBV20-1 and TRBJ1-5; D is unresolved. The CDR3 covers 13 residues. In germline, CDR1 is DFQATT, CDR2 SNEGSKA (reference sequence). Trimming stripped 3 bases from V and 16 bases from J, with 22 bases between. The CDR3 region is CSARGRTYQPRHF. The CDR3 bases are TGCAGTGCTAGGGGCAGGACCTATCAGCCCCGACATTTT.

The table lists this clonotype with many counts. This CDR3 is CASSSGQGSGEQFF. CDR3 nucleotides: TGCGCCAGCAGCTCGGGACAGGGGTCCGGTGAGCAGTTCTTC. The gene calls are TRBV5-1 and TRBJ2-1; 10 nucleotides agree with TRBD1. This CDR3 has 14 residues. Germline V gene lookup returns CDR1 SGHRS and CDR2 YFSETQ. Trimming took 3 bases from V and 9 from J; bases not matched to a gene: 6.

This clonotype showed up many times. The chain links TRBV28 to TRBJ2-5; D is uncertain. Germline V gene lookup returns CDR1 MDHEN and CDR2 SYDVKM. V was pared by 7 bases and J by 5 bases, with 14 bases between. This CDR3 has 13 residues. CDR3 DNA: TGTGCCAGCAAAAAGGCCCCCGGGGAGACCCAGTACTTC. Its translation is CASKKAPGETQYF. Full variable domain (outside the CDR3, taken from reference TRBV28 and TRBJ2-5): DVKVTQSSRYLVKRTGEKVFLECVQDMDHENMFWYRQDPGLGLRLIYFSYDVKMKEKGDIPEGYSVSREKKERFSLILESASTNQTSMYLCASKKAPGETQYFGPGTRLLVL.

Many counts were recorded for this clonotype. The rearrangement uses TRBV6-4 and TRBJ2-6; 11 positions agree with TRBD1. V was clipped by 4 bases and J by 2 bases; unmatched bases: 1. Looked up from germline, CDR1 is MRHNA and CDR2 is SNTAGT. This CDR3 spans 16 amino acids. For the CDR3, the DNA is TGTGCCAGCAGTGGGACAGGGGGCGCTGGGGCCAACGTCCTGACTTTC. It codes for CASSGTGGAGANVLTF.

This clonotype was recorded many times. For the CDR3, the DNA is TGCAGTGTACCGGGACAGGGAATCACCGGGGAGCTGTTTTTT. Amino acid sequence: CSVPGQGITGELFF. The chain links TRBV20-1 to TRBJ2-2; 9 nucleotides agree with TRBD1. Germline CDR1 and CDR2: DFQATT and SNEGSKA (reference sequence). The length of the CDR3 is 14 residues. Unmatched junction bases numbered 7, after V lost 7 bases and J lost 4 bases.

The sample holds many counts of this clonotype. For the CDR3, the DNA is TGCGCCAGCAGCTTGGAGAGGACCGGGACTAGCGGGGGGGGAGAGCAGTTCTTC. This translates into CASSLERTGTSGGGEQFF. This chain links TRBV5-1 with TRBJ2-1; 16 bases fit TRBD2. V lost 0 bases and J lost 10; bases outside the gene matches: 10. Germline CDR1 SGHRS, CDR2 YFSETQ. The CDR3 extends over 18 amino acids.

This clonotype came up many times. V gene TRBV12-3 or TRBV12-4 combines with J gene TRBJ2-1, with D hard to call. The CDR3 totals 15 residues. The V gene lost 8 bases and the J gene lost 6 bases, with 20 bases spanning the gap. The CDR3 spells CASLVSPGSVNEQFF. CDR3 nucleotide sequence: TGTGCCAGCTTAGTAAGCCCAGGAAGCGTCAATGAGCAGTTCTTC.

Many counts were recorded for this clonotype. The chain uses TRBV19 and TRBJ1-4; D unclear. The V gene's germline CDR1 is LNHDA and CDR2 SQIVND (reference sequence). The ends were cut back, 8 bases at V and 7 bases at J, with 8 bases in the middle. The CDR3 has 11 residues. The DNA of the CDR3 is TGTGCCAGTCGCGTCGGTGAAAAACTGTTTTTT. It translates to CASRVGEKLFF.

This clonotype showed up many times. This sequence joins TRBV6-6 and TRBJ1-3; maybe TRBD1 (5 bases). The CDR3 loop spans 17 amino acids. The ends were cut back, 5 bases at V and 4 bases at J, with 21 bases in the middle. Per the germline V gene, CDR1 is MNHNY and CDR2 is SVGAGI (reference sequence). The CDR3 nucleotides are TGTGCCAGCAGTCCATACAAGGCAGGGTCGGCGGGAAACACCATATATTTT. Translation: CASSPYKAGSAGNTIYF.

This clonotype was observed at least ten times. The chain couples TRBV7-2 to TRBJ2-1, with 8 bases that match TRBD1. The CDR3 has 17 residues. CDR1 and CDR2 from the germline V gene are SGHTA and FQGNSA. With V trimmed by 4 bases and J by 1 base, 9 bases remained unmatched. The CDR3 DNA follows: TGTGCCAGCAGCTCACCTACAGGGGGATGGTCCTACAATGAGCAGTTCTTC. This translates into CASSSPTGGWSYNEQFF.

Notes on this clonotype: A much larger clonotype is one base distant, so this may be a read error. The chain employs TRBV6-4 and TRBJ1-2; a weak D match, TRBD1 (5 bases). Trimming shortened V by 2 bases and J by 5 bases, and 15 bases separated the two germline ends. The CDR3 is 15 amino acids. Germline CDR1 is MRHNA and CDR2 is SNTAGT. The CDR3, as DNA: TGTGCCAGCAGTGACGGAAACAGGTGGACTTATGGCTACACCTTC. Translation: CASSDGNRWTYGYTF.

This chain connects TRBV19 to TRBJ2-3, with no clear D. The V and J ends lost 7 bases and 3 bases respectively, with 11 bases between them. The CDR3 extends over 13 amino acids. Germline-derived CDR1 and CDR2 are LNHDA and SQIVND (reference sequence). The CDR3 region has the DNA TGTGCCAGTACCTCTACAGCGACAGATACGCAGTATTTT. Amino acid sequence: CASTSTATDTQYF.

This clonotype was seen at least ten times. CDR3 amino acids: CSASRHSGAYYEQYF. The CDR3 DNA sequence: TGCAGTGCTAGCCGACACTCGGGGGCCTACTACGAGCAGTACTTC. The chain couples TRBV20-1 to TRBJ2-7, with D perhaps TRBD1 or TRBD2 (6 bases each). The CDR3 extends over 15 amino acids. CDR1 and CDR2 (germline): DFQATT, SNEGSKA (reference sequence). Trimming stripped 3 bases from V and 3 bases from J, with 18 bases between.

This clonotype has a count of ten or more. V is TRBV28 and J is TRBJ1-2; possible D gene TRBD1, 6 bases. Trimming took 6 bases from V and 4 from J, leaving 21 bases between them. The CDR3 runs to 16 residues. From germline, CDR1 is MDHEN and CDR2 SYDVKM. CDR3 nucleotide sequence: TGTGCCAGCAGAGGGTCTGACAGGCCCCCGCGCTATGGCTACACCTTC. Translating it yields CASRGSDRPPRYGYTF.

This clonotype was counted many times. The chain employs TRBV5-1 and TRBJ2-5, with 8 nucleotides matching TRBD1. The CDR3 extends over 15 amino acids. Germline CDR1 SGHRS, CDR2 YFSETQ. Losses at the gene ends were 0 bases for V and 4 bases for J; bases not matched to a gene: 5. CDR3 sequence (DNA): TGCGCCAGCAGCTTGGGGGACAGGCGGGGAGAGACCCAGTACTTC. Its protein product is CASSLGDRRGETQYF.

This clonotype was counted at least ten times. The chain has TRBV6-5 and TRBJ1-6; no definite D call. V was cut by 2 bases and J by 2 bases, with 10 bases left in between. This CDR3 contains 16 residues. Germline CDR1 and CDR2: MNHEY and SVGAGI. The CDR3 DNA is TGTGCCAGCAGTTACGCCGGTCGGGCCTATAATTCACCCCTCCACTTT. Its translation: CASSYAGRAYNSPLHF.

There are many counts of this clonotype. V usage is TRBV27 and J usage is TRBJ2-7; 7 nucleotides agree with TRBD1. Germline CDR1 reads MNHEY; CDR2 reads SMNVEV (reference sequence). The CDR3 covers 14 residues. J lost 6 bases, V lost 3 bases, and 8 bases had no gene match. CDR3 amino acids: CASSFQDRLSEQYF. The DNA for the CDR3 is TGTGCCAGCAGTTTTCAGGACAGGTTGTCCGAGCAGTACTTC.

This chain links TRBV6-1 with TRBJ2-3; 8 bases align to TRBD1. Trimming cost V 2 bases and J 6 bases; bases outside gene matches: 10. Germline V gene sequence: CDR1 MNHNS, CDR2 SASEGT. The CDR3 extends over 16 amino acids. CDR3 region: CASSEFPTGGGDTQYF. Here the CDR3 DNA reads TGTGCCAGCAGTGAATTCCCCACAGGGGGAGGTGATACGCAGTATTTT.

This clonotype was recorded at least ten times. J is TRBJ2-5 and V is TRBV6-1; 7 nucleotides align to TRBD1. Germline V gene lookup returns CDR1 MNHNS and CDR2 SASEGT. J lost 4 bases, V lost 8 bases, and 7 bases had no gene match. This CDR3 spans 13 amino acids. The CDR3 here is CASQGGAGETQYF. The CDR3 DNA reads TGTGCCAGCCAAGGGGGCGCAGGAGAGACCCAGTACTTC.

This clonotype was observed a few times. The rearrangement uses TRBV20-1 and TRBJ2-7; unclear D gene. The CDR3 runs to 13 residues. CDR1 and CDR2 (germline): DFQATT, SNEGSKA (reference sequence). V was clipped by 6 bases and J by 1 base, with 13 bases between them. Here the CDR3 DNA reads TGCAGTGCGGGAAGGTATGGATCCTACGAGCAGTACTTC. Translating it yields CSAGRYGSYEQYF.

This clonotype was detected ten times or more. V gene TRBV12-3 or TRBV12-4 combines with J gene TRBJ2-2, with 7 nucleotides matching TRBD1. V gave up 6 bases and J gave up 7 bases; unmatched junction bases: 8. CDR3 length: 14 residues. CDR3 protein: CASSRLTGIGELFF. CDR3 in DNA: TGTGCCAGCAGCCGCCTGACAGGGATCGGGGAGCTGTTTTTT.